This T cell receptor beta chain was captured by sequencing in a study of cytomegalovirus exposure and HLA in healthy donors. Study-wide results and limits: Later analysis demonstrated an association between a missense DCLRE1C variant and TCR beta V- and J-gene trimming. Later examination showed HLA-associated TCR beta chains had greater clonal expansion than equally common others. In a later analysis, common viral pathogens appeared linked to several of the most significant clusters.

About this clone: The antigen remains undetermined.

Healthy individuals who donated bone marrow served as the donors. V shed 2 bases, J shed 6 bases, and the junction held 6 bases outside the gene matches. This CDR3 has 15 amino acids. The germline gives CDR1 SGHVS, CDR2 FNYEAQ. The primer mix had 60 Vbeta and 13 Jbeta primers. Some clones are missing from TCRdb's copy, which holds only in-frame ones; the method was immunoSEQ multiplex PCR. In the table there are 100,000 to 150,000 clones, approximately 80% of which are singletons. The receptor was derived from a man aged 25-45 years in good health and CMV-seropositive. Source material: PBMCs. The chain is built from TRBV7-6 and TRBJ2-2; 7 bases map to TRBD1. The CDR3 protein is CASSLPPQGAGELFF. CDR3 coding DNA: TGTGCCAGCAGCTTACCCCCCCAGGGGGCCGGGGAGCTGTTTTTT.